The sequence of this TCR beta chain was determined in a study of cytomegalovirus exposure and HLA in healthy donors. Germline V gene lookup returns CDR1 MNHEY and CDR2 SVGAGI. This CDR3 is built from 13 residues. Losses at the gene ends were 6 bases for V and 2 bases for J; bases not matched to a gene: 4. This PCR relied on a set of 60 Vbeta primers and 13 Jbeta primers. Assay: immunoSEQ multiplex PCR; the TCRdb copy retains only in-frame clones and omits some. Of roughly 58,000 clones in the sample, approximately 80% were seen once. Sequencing was performed on PBMCs. The chain employs TRBV6-5 and TRBJ2-7, with 7 bases identical to TRBD1. The source of this sequence is a middle-aged woman in good health and CMV-seronegative. The CDR3: CASSSTGAYEQYF. CDR3 bases: TGTGCCAGCAGCTCAACAGGGGCCTACGAGCAGTACTTC.